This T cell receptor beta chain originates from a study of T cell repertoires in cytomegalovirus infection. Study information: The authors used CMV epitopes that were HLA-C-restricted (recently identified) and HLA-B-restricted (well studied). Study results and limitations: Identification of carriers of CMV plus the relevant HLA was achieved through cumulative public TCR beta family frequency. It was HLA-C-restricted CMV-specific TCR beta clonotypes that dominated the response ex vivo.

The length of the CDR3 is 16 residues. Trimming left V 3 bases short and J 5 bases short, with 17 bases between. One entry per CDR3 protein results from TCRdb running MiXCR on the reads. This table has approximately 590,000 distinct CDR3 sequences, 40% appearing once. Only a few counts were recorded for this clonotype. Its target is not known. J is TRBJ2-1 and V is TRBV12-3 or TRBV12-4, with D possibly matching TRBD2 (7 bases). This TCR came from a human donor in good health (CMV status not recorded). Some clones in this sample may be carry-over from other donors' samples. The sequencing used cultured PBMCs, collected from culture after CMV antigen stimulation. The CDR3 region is CASSFVGVGGHNEQFF. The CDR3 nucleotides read TGTGCCAGCAGTTTCGTCGGGGTCGGGGGGCACAATGAGCAGTTCTTC.